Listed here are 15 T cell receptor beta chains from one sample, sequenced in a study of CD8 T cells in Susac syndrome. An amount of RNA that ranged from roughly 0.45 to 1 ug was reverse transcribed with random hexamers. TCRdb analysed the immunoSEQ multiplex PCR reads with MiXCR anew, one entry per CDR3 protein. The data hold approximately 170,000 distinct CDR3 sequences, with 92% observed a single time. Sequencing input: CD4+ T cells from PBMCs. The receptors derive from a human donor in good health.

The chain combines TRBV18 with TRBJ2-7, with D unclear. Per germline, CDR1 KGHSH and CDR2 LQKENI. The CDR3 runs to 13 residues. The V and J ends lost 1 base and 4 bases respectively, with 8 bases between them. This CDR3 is CASSPLGLYEQYF. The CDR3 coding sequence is TGTGCCAGCTCACCACTGGGCCTATACGAGCAGTACTTC.

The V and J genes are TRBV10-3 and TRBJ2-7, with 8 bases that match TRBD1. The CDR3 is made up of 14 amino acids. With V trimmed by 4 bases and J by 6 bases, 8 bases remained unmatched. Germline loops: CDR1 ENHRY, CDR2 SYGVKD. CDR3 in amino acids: CAISGGTGALEQYF. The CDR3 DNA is TGTGCCATCAGTGGTGGGACAGGCGCCCTCGAGCAGTACTTC.

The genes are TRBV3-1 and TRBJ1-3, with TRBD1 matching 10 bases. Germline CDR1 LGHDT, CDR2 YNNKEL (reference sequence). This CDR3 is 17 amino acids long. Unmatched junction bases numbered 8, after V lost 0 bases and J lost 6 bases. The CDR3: CASSQEPAGTGANTIYF. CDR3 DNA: TGTGCCAGCAGCCAAGAGCCTGCAGGGACAGGGGCAAACACCATATATTTT.

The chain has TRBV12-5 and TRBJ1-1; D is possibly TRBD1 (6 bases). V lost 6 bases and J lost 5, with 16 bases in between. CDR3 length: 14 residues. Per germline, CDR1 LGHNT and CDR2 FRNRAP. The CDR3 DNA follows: TGTGCTAGTGGGCCGGGCAGGGGCAGGACTGAAGCTTTCTTT. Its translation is CASGPGRGRTEAFF.

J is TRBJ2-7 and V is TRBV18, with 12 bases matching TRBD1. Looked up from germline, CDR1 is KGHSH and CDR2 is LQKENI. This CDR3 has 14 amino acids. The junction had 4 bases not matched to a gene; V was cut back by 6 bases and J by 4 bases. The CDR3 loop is CASSRGQGAYEQYF. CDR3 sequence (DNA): TGTGCCAGCTCGAGGGGACAGGGGGCTTACGAGCAGTACTTC.

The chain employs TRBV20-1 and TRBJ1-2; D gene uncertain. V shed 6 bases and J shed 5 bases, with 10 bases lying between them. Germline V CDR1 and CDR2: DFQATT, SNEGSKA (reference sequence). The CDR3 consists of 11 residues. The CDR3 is CSADQGYGYTF. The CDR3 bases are TGCAGTGCAGACCAAGGGTATGGCTACACCTTC.

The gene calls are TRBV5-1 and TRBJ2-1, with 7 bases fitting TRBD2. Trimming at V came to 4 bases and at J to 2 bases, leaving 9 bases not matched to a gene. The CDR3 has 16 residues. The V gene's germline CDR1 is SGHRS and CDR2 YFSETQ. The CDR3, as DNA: TGCGCCAGCAGCCCCACCAGCGGGATGGCCTACAATGAGCAGTTCTTC. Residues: CASSPTSGMAYNEQFF.

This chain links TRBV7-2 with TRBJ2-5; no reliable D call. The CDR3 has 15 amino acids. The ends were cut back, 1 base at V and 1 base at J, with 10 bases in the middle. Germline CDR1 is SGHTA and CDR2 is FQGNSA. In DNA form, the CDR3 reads TGTGCCAGCAGCTTAGGGTTGGCAGTCCAAGAGACCCAGTACTTC. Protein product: CASSLGLAVQETQYF.

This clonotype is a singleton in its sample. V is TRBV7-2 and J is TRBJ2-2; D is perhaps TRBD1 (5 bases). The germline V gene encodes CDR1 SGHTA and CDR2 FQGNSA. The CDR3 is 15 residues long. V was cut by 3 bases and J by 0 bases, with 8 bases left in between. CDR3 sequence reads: CASSFVRANTGELFF. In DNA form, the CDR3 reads TGTGCCAGCAGCTTCGTCAGGGCGAACACCGGGGAGCTGTTTTTT.

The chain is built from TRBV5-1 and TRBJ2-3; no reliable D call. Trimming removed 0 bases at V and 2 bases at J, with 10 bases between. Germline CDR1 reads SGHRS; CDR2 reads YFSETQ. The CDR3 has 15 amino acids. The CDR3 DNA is TGCGCCAGCAGCTTGGAGCCTGATCCCACAGATACGCAGTATTTT. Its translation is CASSLEPDPTDTQYF.

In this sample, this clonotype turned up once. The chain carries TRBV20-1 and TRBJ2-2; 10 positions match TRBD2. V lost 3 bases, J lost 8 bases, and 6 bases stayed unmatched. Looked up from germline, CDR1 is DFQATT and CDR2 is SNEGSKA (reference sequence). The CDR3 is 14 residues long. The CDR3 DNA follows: TGCAGTGCTAGGGGCCTAGCGGGAGCTGGGGAGCTGTTTTTT. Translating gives CSARGLAGAGELFF.

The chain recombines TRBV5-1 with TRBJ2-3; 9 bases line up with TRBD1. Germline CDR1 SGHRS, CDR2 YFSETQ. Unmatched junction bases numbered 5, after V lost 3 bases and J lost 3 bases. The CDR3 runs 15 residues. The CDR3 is CASSWGTGKTDTQYF. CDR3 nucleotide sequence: TGCGCCAGCAGCTGGGGGACAGGGAAGACAGATACGCAGTATTTT.

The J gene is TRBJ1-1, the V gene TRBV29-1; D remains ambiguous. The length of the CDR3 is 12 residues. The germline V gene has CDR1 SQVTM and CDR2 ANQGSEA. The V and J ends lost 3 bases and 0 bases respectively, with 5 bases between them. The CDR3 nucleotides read TGCAGCGTTGATGAGGTGAACACTGAAGCTTTCTTT. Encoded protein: CSVDEVNTEAFF.

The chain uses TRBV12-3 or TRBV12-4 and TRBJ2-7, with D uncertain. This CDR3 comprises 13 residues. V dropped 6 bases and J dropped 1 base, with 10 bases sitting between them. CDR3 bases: TGTGCCAGCAGCCGCTTAGGGTCCTACGAGCAGTACTTC. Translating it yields CASSRLGSYEQYF.

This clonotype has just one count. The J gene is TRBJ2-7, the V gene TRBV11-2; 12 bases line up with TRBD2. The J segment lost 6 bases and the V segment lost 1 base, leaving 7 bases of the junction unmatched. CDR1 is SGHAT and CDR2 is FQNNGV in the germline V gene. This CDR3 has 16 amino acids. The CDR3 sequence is CASSLGMGLAGLEQYF. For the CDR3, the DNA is TGTGCCAGCAGCTTAGGAATGGGACTAGCGGGTCTCGAGCAGTACTTC.